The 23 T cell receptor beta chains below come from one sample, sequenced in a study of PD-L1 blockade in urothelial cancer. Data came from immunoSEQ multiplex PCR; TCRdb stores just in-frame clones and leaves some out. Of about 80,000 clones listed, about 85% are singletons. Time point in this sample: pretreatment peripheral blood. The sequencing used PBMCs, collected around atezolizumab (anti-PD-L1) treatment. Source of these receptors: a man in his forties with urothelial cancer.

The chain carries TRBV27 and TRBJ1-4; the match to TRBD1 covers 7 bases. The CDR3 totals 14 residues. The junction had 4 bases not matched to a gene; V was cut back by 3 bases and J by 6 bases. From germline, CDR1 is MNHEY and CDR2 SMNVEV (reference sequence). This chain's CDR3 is CASSFLGTDEKLFF. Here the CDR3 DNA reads TGTGCCAGCAGTTTTTTGGGGACAGATGAAAAACTGTTTTTT. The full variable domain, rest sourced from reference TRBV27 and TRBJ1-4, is EAQVTQNPRYLITVTGKKLTVTCSQNMNHEYMSWYRQDPGLGLRQIYYSMNVEVTDKGDVPEGYKVSRKEKRNFPLILESPSPNQTSLYFCASSFLGTDEKLFFGSGTQLSVL.

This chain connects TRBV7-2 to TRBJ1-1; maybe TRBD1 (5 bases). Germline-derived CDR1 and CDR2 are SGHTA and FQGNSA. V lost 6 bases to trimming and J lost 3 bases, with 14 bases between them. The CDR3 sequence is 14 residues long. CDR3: CASSTPGGYTEAFF. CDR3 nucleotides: TGTGCCAGCAGTACCCCCGGGGGGTACACTGAAGCTTTCTTT.

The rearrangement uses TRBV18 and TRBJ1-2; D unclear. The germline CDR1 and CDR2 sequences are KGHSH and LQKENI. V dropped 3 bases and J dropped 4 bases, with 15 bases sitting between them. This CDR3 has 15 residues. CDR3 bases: TGTGCCAGCTCACCCCCTGCGGAGGGAGGCTATGGCTACACCTTC. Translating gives CASSPPAEGGYGYTF.

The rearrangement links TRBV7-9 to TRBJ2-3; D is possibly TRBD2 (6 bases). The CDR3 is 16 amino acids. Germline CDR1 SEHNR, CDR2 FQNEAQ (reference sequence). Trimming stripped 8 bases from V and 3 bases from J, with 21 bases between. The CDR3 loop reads CASQRSGRGQTDTQYF. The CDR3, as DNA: TGTGCCAGCCAGCGATCTGGGCGGGGCCAGACAGATACGCAGTATTTT.

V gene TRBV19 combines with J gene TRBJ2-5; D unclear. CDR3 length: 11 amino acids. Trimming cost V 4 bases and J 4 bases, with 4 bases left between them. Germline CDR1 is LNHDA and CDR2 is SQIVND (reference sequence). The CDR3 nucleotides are TGTGCCAGTAGTACGGGAGAGACCCAGTACTTC. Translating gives CASSTGETQYF.

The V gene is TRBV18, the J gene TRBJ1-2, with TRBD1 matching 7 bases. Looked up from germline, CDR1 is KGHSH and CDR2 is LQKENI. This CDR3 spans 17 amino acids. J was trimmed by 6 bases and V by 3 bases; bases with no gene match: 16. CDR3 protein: CASSPQTRLTGTDGYTF. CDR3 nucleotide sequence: TGTGCCAGCTCACCCCAAACACGCCTGACAGGGACCGATGGCTACACCTTC.

CDR3 protein: CASSGTNEETQYF. CDR3 sequence (DNA): TGTGCCAGCAGTGGGACTAACGAGGAGACCCAGTACTTC. V usage is TRBV28 and J usage is TRBJ2-5, with 7 positions matching TRBD2. The CDR3 length is 13 residues. J lost 5 bases, V lost 5 bases, and 5 bases had no gene match. The germline V gene has CDR1 MDHEN and CDR2 SYDVKM.

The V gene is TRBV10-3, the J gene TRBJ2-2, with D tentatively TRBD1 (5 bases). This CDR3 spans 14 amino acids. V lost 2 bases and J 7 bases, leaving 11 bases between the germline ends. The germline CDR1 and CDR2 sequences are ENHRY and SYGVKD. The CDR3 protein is CAISENDQGGELFF. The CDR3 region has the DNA TGTGCCATCAGTGAGAATGATCAGGGCGGGGAGCTGTTTTTT.

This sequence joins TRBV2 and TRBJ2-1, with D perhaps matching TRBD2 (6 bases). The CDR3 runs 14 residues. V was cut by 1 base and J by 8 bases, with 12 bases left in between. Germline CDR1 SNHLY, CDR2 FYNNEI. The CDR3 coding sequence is TGTGCCAGCAGTGAAGACCGGGAGACTGATGAGCAGTTCTTC. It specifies CASSEDRETDEQFF.

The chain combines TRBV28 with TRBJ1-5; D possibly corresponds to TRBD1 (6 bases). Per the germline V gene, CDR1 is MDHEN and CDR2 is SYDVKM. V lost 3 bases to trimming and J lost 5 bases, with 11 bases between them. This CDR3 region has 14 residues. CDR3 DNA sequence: TGTGCCAGCAGTTTCGGGGGGCAGGATCAGCCCCAGCATTTT. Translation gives CASSFGGQDQPQHF.

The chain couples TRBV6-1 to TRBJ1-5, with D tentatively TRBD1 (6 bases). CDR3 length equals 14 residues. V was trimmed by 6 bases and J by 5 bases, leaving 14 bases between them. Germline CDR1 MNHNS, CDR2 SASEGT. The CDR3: CASRGGDPYQPQHF. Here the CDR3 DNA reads TGTGCCAGCAGAGGGGGGGACCCCTATCAGCCCCAGCATTTT.

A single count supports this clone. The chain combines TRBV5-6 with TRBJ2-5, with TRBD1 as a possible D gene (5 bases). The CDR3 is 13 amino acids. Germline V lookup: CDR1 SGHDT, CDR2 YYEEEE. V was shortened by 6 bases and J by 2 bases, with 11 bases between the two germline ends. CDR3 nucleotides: TGTGCCAGCACTATCGACAGACAAGAGACCCAGTACTTC. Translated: CASTIDRQETQYF.

CDR3 coding DNA: TGTGCCAGCAGTGACCCGGGACAGGGAAGCACAGATACGCAGTATTTT. It encodes CASSDPGQGSTDTQYF. V and J are TRBV27 and TRBJ2-3; 9 nucleotides agree with TRBD1. V lost 5 bases and J lost 0; bases outside the gene matches: 6. The CDR3 runs to 16 residues. Germline V lookup: CDR1 MNHEY, CDR2 SMNVEV (reference sequence).

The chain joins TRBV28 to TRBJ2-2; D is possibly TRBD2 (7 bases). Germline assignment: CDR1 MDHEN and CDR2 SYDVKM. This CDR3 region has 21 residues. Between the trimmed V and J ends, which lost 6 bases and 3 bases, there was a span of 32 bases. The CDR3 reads CASSHPTKRDPPGGHTGELFF. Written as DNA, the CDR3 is TGTGCCAGCAGCCACCCTACGAAACGGGACCCTCCCGGGGGGCACACCGGGGAGCTGTTTTTT.

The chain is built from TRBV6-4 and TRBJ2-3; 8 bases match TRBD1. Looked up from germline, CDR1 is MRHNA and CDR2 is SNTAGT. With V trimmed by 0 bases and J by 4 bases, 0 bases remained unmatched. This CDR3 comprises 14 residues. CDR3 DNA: TGTGCCAGCAGTGACTCACAGGGGGCAGATACGCAGTATTTT. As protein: CASSDSQGADTQYF.

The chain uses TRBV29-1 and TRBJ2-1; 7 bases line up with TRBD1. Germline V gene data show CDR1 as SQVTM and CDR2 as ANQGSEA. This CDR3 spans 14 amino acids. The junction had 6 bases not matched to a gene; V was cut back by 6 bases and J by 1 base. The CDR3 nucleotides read TGCAGCGTCCGGAACAGGGGATCCTACAATGAGCAGTTCTTC. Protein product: CSVRNRGSYNEQFF.

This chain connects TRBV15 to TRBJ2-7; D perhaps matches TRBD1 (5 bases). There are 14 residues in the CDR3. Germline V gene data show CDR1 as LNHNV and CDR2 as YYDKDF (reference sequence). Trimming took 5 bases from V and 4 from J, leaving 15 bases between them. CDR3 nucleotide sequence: TGTGCCACCAGCTTTTACAGGAGTTCTTACGAGCAGTACTTC. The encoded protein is CATSFYRSSYEQYF.

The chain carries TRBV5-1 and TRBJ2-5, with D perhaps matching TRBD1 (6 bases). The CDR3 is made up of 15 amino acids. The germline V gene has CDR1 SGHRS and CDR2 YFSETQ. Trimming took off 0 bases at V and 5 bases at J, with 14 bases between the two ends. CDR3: CASSLGDILQETQYF. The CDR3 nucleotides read TGCGCCAGCAGCTTGGGGGACATTTTACAGGAGACCCAGTACTTC.

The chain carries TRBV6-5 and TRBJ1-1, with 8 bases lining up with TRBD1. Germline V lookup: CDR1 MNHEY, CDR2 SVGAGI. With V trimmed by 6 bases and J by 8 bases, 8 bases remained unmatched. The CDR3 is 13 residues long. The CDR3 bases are TGTGCCAGCAGGTCCTGGACAGGGTCCGAAGCTTTCTTT. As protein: CASRSWTGSEAFF.

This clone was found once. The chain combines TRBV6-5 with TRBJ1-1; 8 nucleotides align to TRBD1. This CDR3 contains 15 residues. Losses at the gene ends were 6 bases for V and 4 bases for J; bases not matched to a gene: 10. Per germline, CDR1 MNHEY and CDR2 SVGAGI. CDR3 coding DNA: TGTGCCAGCAGGCGCCGGACAGGGAGGCTCACTGAAGCTTTCTTT. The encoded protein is CASRRRTGRLTEAFF.

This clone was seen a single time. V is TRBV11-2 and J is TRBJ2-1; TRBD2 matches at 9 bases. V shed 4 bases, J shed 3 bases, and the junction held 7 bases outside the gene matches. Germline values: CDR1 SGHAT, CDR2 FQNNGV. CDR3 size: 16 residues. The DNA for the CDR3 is TGTGCCAGCAGCTCCCTTAGCGGGAGAAGCTACAATGAGCAGTTCTTC. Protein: CASSSLSGRSYNEQFF.

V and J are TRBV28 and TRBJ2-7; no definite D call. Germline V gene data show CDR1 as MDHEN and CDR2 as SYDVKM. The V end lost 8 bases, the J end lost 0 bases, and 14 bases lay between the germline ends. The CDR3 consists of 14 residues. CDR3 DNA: TGTGCCAGCTCCCCCCCCGGTCCCTCCTACGAGCAGTACTTC. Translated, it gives CASSPPGPSYEQYF. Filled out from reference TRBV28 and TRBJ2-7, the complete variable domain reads DVKVTQSSRYLVKRTGEKVFLECVQDMDHENMFWYRQDPGLGLRLIYFSYDVKMKEKGDIPEGYSVSREKKERFSLILESASTNQTSMYLCASSPPGPSYEQYFGPGTRLTVT.

The CDR3 region has the DNA TGTGCCAGCAGCTTAGTTCCTAGTTGGGAGCAGTACTTC. Protein: CASSLVPSWEQYF. The J gene is TRBJ2-7, the V gene TRBV7-2, with D unclear. Trimming stripped 1 base from V and 7 bases from J, with 11 bases between. The germline CDR1 and CDR2 sequences are SGHTA and FQGNSA. The CDR3 sequence is 13 residues long.